The entry below describes one TCR beta chain. Other DNA sequences from this sample encode an identical CDR3 as well. The data belong to a study of shared clonotypes between healthy human individuals. Study background: Three CD4 naive, three CD4 memory, two CD8 naive and one CD8 memory plate were used per donor.

Original processing notes: Because ImmunoSEQ provided only junction sequences with no quality scores, the filtering differed. Assay used: immunoSEQ multiplex PCR; TCRdb lists only in-frame clones, some missing. Clone size and V and J calls were adopted from that table, with D and trimming inferred from the DNA. This sample yields roughly 1 million clones, of which roughly 80% are seen a single time; approximately 1.5% belongs to the top ten. Trimming removed 3 bases at V and 0 bases at J, with 6 bases between. The CDR3 covers 14 residues. The germline CDR1 and CDR2 sequences are SGHVS and FNYEAQ. The genes are TRBV7-6 and TRBJ1-3; no clear D. Input material: memory CD4+ T cells sorted from blood. The sample's subset: CD45RA-negative fraction. The sequence came from a man aged 18 to 35 in good health. As DNA, the CDR3 is TGTGCCAGCAGCTTGGGCAACTCTGGAAACACCATATATTTT. As protein: CASSLGNSGNTIYF.